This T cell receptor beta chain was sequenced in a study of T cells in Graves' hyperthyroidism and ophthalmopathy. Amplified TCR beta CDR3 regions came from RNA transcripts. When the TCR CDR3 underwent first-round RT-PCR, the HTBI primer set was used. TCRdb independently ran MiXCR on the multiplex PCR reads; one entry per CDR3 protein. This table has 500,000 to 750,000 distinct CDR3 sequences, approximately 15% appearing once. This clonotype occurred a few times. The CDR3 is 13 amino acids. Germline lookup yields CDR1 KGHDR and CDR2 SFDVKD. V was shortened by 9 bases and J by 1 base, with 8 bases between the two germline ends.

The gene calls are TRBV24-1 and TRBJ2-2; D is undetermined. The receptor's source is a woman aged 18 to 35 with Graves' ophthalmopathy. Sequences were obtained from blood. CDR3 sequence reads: CATLSLNTGELFF. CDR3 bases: TGTGCCACCCTCAGTTTGAACACCGGGGAGCTGTTTTTT.